The table lists the clone carrying this T cell receptor (beta chain) with a count of one. This record comes from a study of blood T cell repertoires in COVID-19. Study in general: Researchers got acute and convalescent COVID-19 samples from the United States, Italy and Spain. Sample material is recorded as cDNA or gDNA derived from T cells, B-cell-depleted T cells, or PBMCs.

The Seattle patients, enrolled during active infection, were followed longitudinally. V lost 5 bases, J lost 9 bases, and 20 bases lay in between. This CDR3 is built from 16 residues. Germline V gene lookup returns CDR1 MGHRA and CDR2 YSYEKL. Original data processing: Using reference gene primer amplification, nucleated cell counts were estimated. The data were produced by immunoSEQ multiplex PCR, yet TCRdb's version contains in-frame clones alone and is incomplete. D and trimming come from the DNA, and the V and J calls and clone size come from that table. The top ten clones hold around 5.4% of a sample with about 160,000 clones, about 85% of them seen once.

The chain employs TRBV4-1 and TRBJ1-6, with a possible D match to TRBD1 (5 bases). Sequencing was performed on peripheral blood. This receptor was obtained from a woman aged 45-65 years with COVID-19, enrolled during active disease. CDR3 sequence reads: CASSSLFGGEGSPLHF. CDR3 bases: TGCGCCAGCAGCTCCCTTTTCGGGGGTGAGGGTTCACCCCTCCACTTT.